This T cell receptor beta chain is from a study of CD8 T cells in Susac syndrome. This CDR3 region has 14 residues. V gave up 7 bases and J gave up 1 base; unmatched junction bases: 9. Germline CDR1 and CDR2: SQVTM and ANQGSEA. Sequencing of TCR beta drew on CD8+ and CD4+ T cells from blood. Negative magnetic isolation gave CD8+ and CD4+ cells; FACS enriched CD8+ TEMRA. RNA amounts of roughly 0.45 to 1 ug underwent reverse transcription with random hexamers. Amplification of TCR beta CDR3 used immunoSEQ multiplex PCR across 54 Vbeta and 13 Jbeta. From the immunoSEQ multiplex PCR reads, TCRdb called clonotypes with MiXCR, one entry per CDR3 protein. The table includes about 120,000 distinct CDR3 sequences, 90% to 95% detected once.

The TCR was taken from a human donor with multiple sclerosis. The sample taken for sequencing was CD4+ T cells from PBMCs. The chain uses TRBV29-1 and TRBJ2-5, with TRBD1 identical over 7 bases. In DNA form, the CDR3 reads TGCAGCGCCTCTGCTGAGGGGGCCCAAGAGACCCAGTACTTC. This sequence encodes CSASAEGAQETQYF.